This T cell receptor (beta chain) was identified in a study of circulating CD8 cells and anti-PD-1 response in melanoma. Four subsets defined by PD-1 and/or TIGIT were sorted from live CD3+CD8+TCRalphabeta+ cells. This clonotype is deemed medium-sized. The QIAseq Immune Repertoire TCR panel built the libraries from roughly 15 ng of total RNA. MiXCR was run by TCRdb on the reads, yielding one entry per CDR3 protein. The sample carries roughly 1,100 distinct CDR3 sequences, about 6.2% recorded once. Trimming pared 5 bases from V and 2 bases from J, leaving 16 bases between. The CDR3 runs to 15 residues. Germline V gives CDR1 PRHDT, CDR2 FYEKMQ (reference sequence).

This TCR derives from a human donor with melanoma. V gene TRBV13 combines with J gene TRBJ2-7, with a possible D match to TRBD2 (6 bases). The source material was CD8+ T cells from PBMCs, sampled at baseline or after one month of anti-PD-1 therapy (not recorded which). For the CDR3, the DNA is TGTGCCAGCAGCCCCGGGAGAAGGGGAACCTACGAGCAGTACTTC. Translating it yields CASSPGRRGTYEQYF.